Listed here is a single T cell receptor beta chain. Its antigen is still unknown. Base qualities are not provided; no much larger clone lies one nucleotide away. In the germline V gene, CDR1 corresponds to SGDLS and CDR2 to YYNGEE. The CDR3 spans 16 residues, from the cysteine through the phenylalanine. The only DNA kept is the CDR3, 48 bases in frame from the first base. Trimming costs V 7 bases and J 2 bases, and their ends lie 18 bases apart. The sample comes from a study of blood T cell repertoires in COVID-19 (dated by TCRdb to 2018 to 2021). In terms of the full investigation: The collaborator samples originated in the United States, Italy and Spain and spanned the acute and convalescent phases of COVID-19. The material from the prospective study consisted of cDNA or gDNA derived from T cells, B-cell-depleted T cells, or PBMCs. Subjects who had been exposed to COVID-19, were actively infected with it, or had recovered from it provided the deeply sampled blood TCRbeta repertoires that made up the dataset. The repertoires were made available in a free public database intended to serve as a resource for research on the immune response to SARS-CoV-2. The samples were drawn from the first 160 participants of the ongoing ImmuneRACE study and from 1,254 subjects provided by 6 global collaborators. Sample metadata almost always included a de-identified subject ID, COVID-19 status, age in years and sex. Where HLA class I and class II types were available, the types were taken from metadata supplied by the sample provider, not from assay-based typing. General findings and caveats noted by the study authors: How much clinical and demographic metadata was included differed by source and by participant, and the metadata was provided uncurated.

Each collaborating institution followed its own protocols to collect whole blood in K2EDTA tubes. For TCRbeta analysis, collaborator samples were shipped as frozen whole blood, as isolated PBMCs, or as DNA extracted from either sample type. TCRbeta CDR3 regions were amplified from genomic DNA using the immunoSEQ Assay, a bias-controlled multiplex PCR. As for the authors' bioinformatics: The number of nucleated cells in each sample was estimated by amplification of reference gene primers within the assay. Sequence reads were collapsed and filtered to measure the absolute abundance of every unique TCRbeta CDR3 rearrangement. For each sample, productive Simpson clonality was calculated as the square root of Simpson's diversity index across productive rearrangements. TCRdb obtained this table from immuneACCESS and retained in-frame rearrangements with V and J assigned. These tables miss some clones; where compared with another copy, unresolved V genes account for less than half of the shortfall, and the remainder is unexplained. V and J calls and clone size are copied from that table; D and trimming were computed from the DNA. The sample yields about 130,000 clones; around three quarters were counted once. Around 37% of the sample comes from the top ten.

Recombination joined TRBV9 with TRBJ1-4, with the D gene not confidently named. Sample: peripheral blood. The receptor was isolated from a man aged 40-49 years with active or convalescent COVID-19. Here is the DNA: TGTGCCAGCTCCGACCGGGGAGCGGGGACTAATGAAAAACTGTTTTTT. Translated, it gives CASSDRGAGTNEKLFF.